These 22 T cell receptor beta chains originate from one sample sequenced in a study of human T cells and chemical hapten exposure (dated by TCRdb to about 2021). The library was made by RACE. Sequenced using a NextSeq 500. The public reads were quality trimmed at Q25 with fastp and then assembled into clones with MiXCR by TCRdb, keeping productive beta chains. Each entry is one CDR3 protein sequence, shown with its most common DNA and genes. In all, the sample holds under 45,000 distinct CDR3 sequences, and around 5.5% of those were seen once. The top ten clonotypes cover roughly 12% of the sample. Taken with the paper, the label for time point translates to: healthy volunteer bleed at 6 weeks. Total RNA was extracted from unfractionated whole blood collected in Tempus Blood RNA tubes. The sequenced sample consisted of whole blood. These receptors came from a human donor in good health. Some clones in this sample may be carry-over from other donors' samples.

This clonotype has ten or more counts. The chain recombines TRBV27 with TRBJ2-3; 8 bases agree with TRBD2. CDR3 length equals 15 residues. The V and J ends lost 7 bases and 2 bases, in that order; junction bases with no gene match: 8. The V gene's germline CDR1 is MNHEY and CDR2 SMNVEV (reference sequence). CDR3 nucleotide sequence: TGTGCCAGCAAACCGGGACTAGGGTTCACAGATACGCAGTATTTT. This codes for CASKPGLGFTDTQYF.

The gene calls are TRBV7-9 and TRBJ2-3; the D gene is possibly TRBD1 (5 bases). From germline, CDR1 is SEHNR and CDR2 FQNEAQ (reference sequence). This CDR3 is 15 amino acids long. The V and J ends lost 7 bases and 3 bases respectively, with 17 bases between them. CDR3 coding DNA: TGTGCCAGCACCCCAAGCGCAGGGTCAACAGATACGCAGTATTTT. This codes for CASTPSAGSTDTQYF. The entire variable domain, with the rest obtained from reference TRBV7-9 and TRBJ2-3, is as follows: DTGVSQNPRHKITKRGQNVTFRCDPISEHNRLYWYRQTLGQGPEFLTYFQNEAQLEKSRLLSDRFSAERPKGSFSTLEIQRTEQGDSAMYLCASTPSAGSTDTQYFGPGTRLTVL.

The V and J genes are TRBV28 and TRBJ2-7, with 9 bases that match TRBD2. CDR1 is MDHEN, CDR2 SYDVKM, per germline. The CDR3 consists of 14 residues. After removal of 8 bases from V and 6 bases from J, the junction contained 11 bases not matched to a gene. The CDR3 sequence: CASRGGARPTEQYF. DNA of the CDR3: TGTGCCAGCCGCGGGGGGGCGCGACCTACCGAGCAGTACTTC.

Many counts were recorded for this clonotype. The J gene is TRBJ2-7, the V gene TRBV29-1; 10 positions agree with TRBD1. V trimming: 4 bases; J trimming: 5 bases; junction bases outside the gene matches: 8. Germline V CDR1 and CDR2: SQVTM, ANQGSEA. CDR3 size: 14 residues. CDR3 loop: CSVGRGQGHDEQYF. CDR3 sequence (DNA): TGCAGCGTTGGCCGGGGACAGGGGCACGACGAGCAGTACTTC.

This clonotype was seen repeatedly, ten times or more. The chain is built from TRBV28 and TRBJ1-5; D is possibly TRBD1 (5 bases). CDR1 and CDR2 (germline): MDHEN, SYDVKM. V gave up 6 bases and J gave up 6 bases, with 12 bases separating them. CDR3 size: 13 residues. CDR3 sequence (DNA): TGTGCCAGCAGCCTAATGAGGGGTCAGCCCCAGCATTTT. The encoded protein is CASSLMRGQPQHF.

This clonotype has at least ten counts. The CDR3 here is CASSDLGLAGRREQFF. CDR3 coding DNA: TGCGCCAGCAGTGACCTGGGACTAGCGGGCCGAAGGGAGCAGTTCTTC. The chain is built from TRBV10-1 and TRBJ2-1, with TRBD2 matching over 12 bases. CDR1 and CDR2 (germline): WNHNN, SYGVQD (reference sequence). Germline trimming cut 3 bases from V and 10 bases from J; bases unmatched to any gene: 10. This CDR3 contains 16 residues.

In this sample, this clonotype turned up many times. The chain uses TRBV28 and TRBJ2-1; D possibly corresponds to TRBD2 (6 bases). V was trimmed by 5 bases and J by 0 bases, leaving 14 bases between them. Germline values: CDR1 MDHEN, CDR2 SYDVKM. This CDR3 spans 16 amino acids. CDR3 nucleotides: TGTGCCAGCAGTGGGCGGGACCATAGCTCCTACAATGAGCAGTTCTTC. Its translation is CASSGRDHSSYNEQFF.

The gene calls are TRBV5-1 and TRBJ1-6; 7 positions agree with TRBD1. V dropped 4 bases and J dropped 10; count of bases not matched to a gene: 11. The CDR3 has 15 amino acids. Germline values: CDR1 SGHRS, CDR2 YFSETQ. CDR3 sequence reads: CASSPGDSGASPLHF. The CDR3 nucleotides read TGCGCCAGCAGCCCTGGGGACAGCGGGGCATCACCCCTCCACTTT.

Many counts were recorded for this clonotype. The genes are TRBV2 and TRBJ1-6, with TRBD1 identical over 10 bases. CDR1 and CDR2 from the germline V gene are SNHLY and FYNNEI. This CDR3 contains 14 residues. Trimming took 4 bases from V and 10 from J; bases not matched to a gene: 4. The DNA for the CDR3 is TGTGCCAGCAGTGTAGGGACAGGGGCATCACCCCTCCACTTT. This codes for CASSVGTGASPLHF.

V gene TRBV12-3 or TRBV12-4 combines with J gene TRBJ2-3, with D perhaps matching TRBD2 (5 bases). V gave up 7 bases and J gave up 4 bases, with 21 bases separating them. The CDR3 has 16 amino acids. DNA for the CDR3: TGTGCCAGCACCAGGTTCGGGGAGCTGGGTGCAGATACGCAGTATTTT. It is translated as CASTRFGELGADTQYF.

J is TRBJ1-2 and V is TRBV7-2; possible D gene TRBD1, 6 bases. The CDR3 loop spans 15 amino acids. Per germline, CDR1 SGHTA and CDR2 FQGNSA. V was shortened by 5 bases and J by 3 bases, with 16 bases between the two germline ends. The CDR3 spells CASSPGTSAYYGYTF. In DNA, the CDR3 is TGTGCCAGCAGCCCTGGGACATCTGCTTACTATGGCTACACCTTC.

For this clonotype: A much larger clone lies one base from this, so it may be a read error. This chain connects TRBV4-2 to TRBJ2-7; the match to TRBD1 covers 7 bases. CDR1 LGHNA and CDR2 YNFKEQ come from the germline V gene. The CDR3 covers 15 residues. Written as DNA, the CDR3 is TGTGCCAGCAACCAAGGGACAGAGGGTTCCTACGAGCAGTACTTC. It specifies CASNQGTEGSYEQYF.

This clonotype occurred many times. The chain couples TRBV2 to TRBJ2-2; TRBD2 aligns across 8 bases. The germline gives CDR1 SNHLY, CDR2 FYNNEI. The CDR3 is made up of 15 amino acids. With V trimmed by 6 bases and J by 1 base, 4 bases remained unmatched. Here the CDR3 reads CASRAGGLNTGELFF. The CDR3 DNA reads TGTGCCAGCAGGGCGGGAGGCTTGAACACCGGGGAGCTGTTTTTT.

At least ten counts were recorded for this clonotype. The chain couples TRBV6-4 to TRBJ1-5, with 7 nucleotides matching TRBD1. The J segment lost 5 bases and the V segment lost 2 bases, leaving 12 bases of the junction unmatched. CDR3 length: 17 residues. Germline V CDR1 and CDR2: MRHNA, SNTAGT. CDR3 bases: TGTGCCAGCAGTGACCCCGGGACAGCTAACCCCTATCAGCCCCAGCATTTT. Residues: CASSDPGTANPYQPQHF.

This clonotype occurred many times. This chain uses TRBV12-3 or TRBV12-4 with TRBJ2-6, with D tentatively TRBD1 (5 bases). The ends were cut back, 4 bases at V and 0 bases at J, with 7 bases in the middle. There are 15 residues in the CDR3. This chain's CDR3 is CASSSRDSGANVLTF. CDR3 nucleotides: TGTGCCAGCAGTTCCAGGGACTCTGGGGCCAACGTCCTGACTTTC.

The sample holds many counts of this clonotype. The J gene is TRBJ2-6, the V gene TRBV4-3; D gene ambiguous. The CDR3 covers 20 residues. V was trimmed by 0 bases and J by 1 base, leaving 19 bases between them. CDR1 LGHNA and CDR2 YSLEER come from the germline V gene. The chain's CDR3 is CASSQDLRPFEGSGANVLTF. The CDR3 nucleotides read TGCGCCAGCAGCCAAGATCTTCGGCCTTTCGAAGGGTCTGGGGCCAACGTCCTGACTTTC.

With regard to this clonotype: One end of the junction does not line up with germline, which may come from a read error. This chain uses TRBV10-3 with TRBJ2-1; 10 bases line up with TRBD2. Per the germline V gene, CDR1 is ENHRY and CDR2 is SYGVKD. The CDR3 length is 14 residues. The CDR3 spells CAINPSGSYKEQFF. The DNA of the CDR3 is TGTGCCATCAACCCTAGCGGGAGCTACAAAGAGCAGTTCTTC.

The sample holds many counts of this clonotype. The chain uses TRBV7-9 and TRBJ2-1; D is unresolved. Per germline, CDR1 SEHNR and CDR2 FQNEAQ (reference sequence). Trimming cost V 4 bases and J 4 bases, with 14 bases left between them. There are 15 residues in the CDR3. CDR3: CASSSLRSRYNEQFF. The CDR3 nucleotides are TGTGCCAGCAGCTCCCTGAGGTCTCGGTACAATGAGCAGTTCTTC.

This clonotype has at least ten counts. The chain has TRBV11-3 and TRBJ1-6, with D unclear. Between the trimmed V and J ends, which lost 1 base and 9 bases, there was a span of 10 bases. Germline V gene lookup returns CDR1 SGHNT and CDR2 YENEEA. This CDR3 has 14 residues. CDR3 nucleotides: TGTGCCAGCAGCTTAGCGGGGTACGGTTCACCCCTCCACTTT. Translating gives CASSLAGYGSPLHF.

The chain recombines TRBV11-2 with TRBJ1-1; D is ambiguous. Trimming shortened V by 1 base and J by 6 bases, and 9 bases separated the two germline ends. CDR1 SGHAT and CDR2 FQNNGV come from the germline V gene. CDR3 length equals 13 residues. The CDR3 nucleotides read TGTGCCAGCAGCTTAGCCAGAAACGCTGAAGCTTTCTTT. It translates to CASSLARNAEAFF.

This clonotype was recorded at least ten times. V is TRBV11-3 and J is TRBJ2-2, with 9 bases lining up with TRBD2. From germline, CDR1 is SGHNT and CDR2 YENEEA. There are 16 residues in the CDR3. V dropped 2 bases and J dropped 6; count of bases not matched to a gene: 7. This CDR3 is CASSLNGGRAPGELFF. The DNA of the CDR3 is TGTGCCAGCAGCTTAAACGGCGGGAGGGCCCCCGGGGAGCTGTTTTTT.

This clonotype was recorded at least ten times. V and J are TRBV7-9 and TRBJ2-3; 9 bases are shared with TRBD2. Losses at the gene ends were 2 bases for V and 5 bases for J; bases not matched to a gene: 11. CDR1 SEHNR and CDR2 FQNEAQ come from the germline V gene (reference sequence). The CDR3 loop spans 17 amino acids. CDR3 bases: TGTGCCAGCAGCTTATATCCTAGCGGGACCCGCGGAGATACGCAGTATTTT. It codes for CASSLYPSGTRGDTQYF.